This T cell receptor beta chain derives from a study of blood T cells in healthy people across ages. Every sample had a minimum of 7 million PBMCs isolated. Next came a second PCR, run for about 7 to 12 cycles, which used a sample-barcoded 5' primer along with a J-beta primer mix. MiXCR, applied by TCRdb to the 5' RACE reads, yields one record per CDR3 protein. The sample includes over a million distinct CDR3 sequences, 35% to 45% of them seen just once. The CDR3 totals 15 residues. CDR1 is SEHNR, CDR2 FQNEAQ, per germline (reference sequence). Sample: blood. The chain couples TRBV7-9 to TRBJ2-7, with D possibly being TRBD2 (5 bases). The J call is doubtful: the DNA matches TRBJ2-1 better. The source of this sequence is a woman aged 18-29 years in good health. The CDR3 region is CASSPLGPTKGEQFF. CDR3 nucleotides: TGTGCCAGCAGCCCCCTGGGCCCGACTAAGGGTGAGCAGTTCTTC.